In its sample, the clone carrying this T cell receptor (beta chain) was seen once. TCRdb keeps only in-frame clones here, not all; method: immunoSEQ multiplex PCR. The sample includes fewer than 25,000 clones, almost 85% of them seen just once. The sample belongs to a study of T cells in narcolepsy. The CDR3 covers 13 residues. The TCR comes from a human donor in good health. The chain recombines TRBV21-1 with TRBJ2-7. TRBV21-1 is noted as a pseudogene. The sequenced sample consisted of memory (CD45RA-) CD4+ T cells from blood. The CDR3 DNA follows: TGTGCCAGCAGGGACGGGCAGACCTACGAGCAGTACTTC. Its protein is CASRDGQTYEQYF.